The following is a T cell receptor (beta chain) sequence with its context. CDR3 length equals 13 residues. V lost 0 bases to trimming and J lost 5 bases, with 8 bases between them. Germline V gene data show CDR1 as GTSNPN and CDR2 as SVGIG (reference sequence). The data derive from a study of T cell responses to AZD1222 COVID-19 vaccine. Some clones are missing from TCRdb's copy, which holds only in-frame ones; the method was immunoSEQ multiplex PCR. The data show over 100,000 clones, roughly 93% seen once. V and J are TRBV30 and TRBJ2-1; the D is unclear. The starting material was peripheral blood, obtained 28 days after the second AZD1222 dose. The sequence came from an adult who received the AZD1222 COVID-19 vaccine. Here the CDR3 reads CAWSVHGDNEQFF. CDR3 DNA: TGTGCCTGGAGTGTACATGGGGACAATGAGCAGTTCTTC. Full variable domain (outside the CDR3, taken from reference TRBV30 and TRBJ2-1): SQTIHQWPATLVQPVGSPLSLECTVEGTSNPNLYWYRQAAGRGLQLLFYSVGIGQISSEVPQNLSASRPQDRQFILSSKKLLLSDSGFYLCAWSVHGDNEQFFGPGTRLTVL.